This TCR beta chain was found in a study of T cell changes during pregnancy in multiple sclerosis. Profiling relied on immunoSEQ multiplex PCR, and the TCRdb table lists in-frame clones only, not all of them. This table holds 55,000 to 85,000 clones, 90% found once. The CDR3 length is 14 residues. Per the germline V gene, CDR1 is LNHDA and CDR2 is SQIVND (reference sequence). Trimming removed 5 bases at V and 5 bases at J, with 15 bases between. This material consisted of peripheral blood, taken in the third trimester of pregnancy. The receptor was derived from a female donor with multiple sclerosis, enrolled in a pregnancy study. This chain joins TRBV19 and TRBJ1-1, with D maybe TRBD1 (5 bases). The CDR3 region is CASSLQGWRTEAFF. DNA of the CDR3: TGTGCCAGTAGTCTGCAGGGTTGGCGTACTGAAGCTTTCTTT.